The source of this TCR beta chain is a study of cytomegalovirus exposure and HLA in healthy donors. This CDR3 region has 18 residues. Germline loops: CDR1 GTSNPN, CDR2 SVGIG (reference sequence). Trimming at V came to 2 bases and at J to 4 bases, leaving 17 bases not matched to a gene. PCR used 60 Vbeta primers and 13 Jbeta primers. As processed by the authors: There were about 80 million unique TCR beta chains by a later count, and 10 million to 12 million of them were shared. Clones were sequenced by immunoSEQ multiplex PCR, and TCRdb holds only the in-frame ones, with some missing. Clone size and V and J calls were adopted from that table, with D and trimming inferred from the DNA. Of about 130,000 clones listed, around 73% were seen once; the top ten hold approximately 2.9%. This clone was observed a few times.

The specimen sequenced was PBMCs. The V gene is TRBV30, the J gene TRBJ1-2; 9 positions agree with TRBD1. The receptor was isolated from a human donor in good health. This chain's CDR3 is CAWSPRTVRQGVVYGYTF. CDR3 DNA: TGTGCCTGGAGTCCCCGAACGGTACGACAGGGGGTGGTCTATGGCTACACCTTC.